This T cell receptor (beta chain) appears in the sequencing data of a study of T cells after yellow fever vaccination. Study summary: Low-cell-number fractions were prepared with SMART-Seq v4 Ultra Low Input. Broader study findings: The study re-detected most primary-vaccination clones after the booster (under 97% CD4, 88% CD8). From the bulk population, abundant clonotypes could contaminate and appear within FACS-sorted repertoires.

This CDR3 is built from 11 residues. Germline V gene sequence: CDR1 SGHRS, CDR2 YFSETQ. About this clonotype: Its antigen is still unknown.

TCR cDNA was made by 5'RACE template switching, adding a universal primer site and UMIs. TCRdb reprocessed the 5' RACE reads via MiXCR and lists one record per CDR3 protein. The sample contains roughly 340,000 distinct CDR3 sequences, 7.5% to 9% of which appear only once. The clonotype comes from a man between 18 and 35 years old who received the YFV17D yellow fever vaccine. The V and J genes are TRBV5-1 and TRBJ2-5, with unresolved D. The sequencing here drew on PBMCs, taken on the day of the first yellow fever vaccination. The CDR3 region is CAVAQQETQYF. The CDR3 DNA reads as TGCGCAGTCGCACAGCAAGAGACCCAGTACTTC.